What follows are 15 T cell receptor beta chains derived from one specimen sequenced in a study of identical twins. MiXCR was run by TCRdb on the 5' RACE reads, yielding one entry per CDR3 protein. The sample has 1.5 million to 2 million distinct CDR3 sequences; more than 30% are singletons. The sequencing sample was made of cord blood. Receptors were obtained from a newborn girl in good health.

V is TRBV20-1 and J is TRBJ1-5; tentative D call: TRBD1 (6 bases). The length of the CDR3 is 14 residues. V was pared by 5 bases and J by 2 bases, with 13 bases between. In germline, CDR1 is DFQATT, CDR2 SNEGSKA (reference sequence). The CDR3 nucleotides read TGCAGTGCTGTGAGGGGGGATGGCAATCAGCCCCAGCATTTT. This encodes CSAVRGDGNQPQHF.

This chain uses TRBV9 with TRBJ2-7, with D possibly matching TRBD1 (6 bases). The V gene's germline CDR1 is SGDLS and CDR2 YYNGEE. Deletions cut 0 bases from V and 4 bases from J, with 17 bases between. There are 16 residues in the CDR3. CDR3 region: CASSVGAPGHSYEQYF. CDR3 in DNA: TGTGCCAGCAGCGTAGGGGCCCCGGGACACTCATACGAGCAGTACTTC.

The DNA of the CDR3 is TGTGCCATCAGTGAGTACGGCTTTACGGGCTACACCTTC. It yields the protein CAISEYGFTGYTF. J is TRBJ1-2 and V is TRBV10-3; no clear D gene. Germline V gives CDR1 ENHRY, CDR2 SYGVKD. Trimming pared 1 base from V and 8 bases from J, leaving 11 bases between. CDR3 length: 13 residues.

The chain uses TRBV5-1 and TRBJ1-1, with 7 bases fitting TRBD1. Unmatched junction bases numbered 6, after V lost 0 bases and J lost 1 base. CDR1 is SGHRS and CDR2 is YFSETQ in the germline V gene. This CDR3 has 16 amino acids. The CDR3 DNA is TGCGCCAGCAGCTTGGAAGGGGGCGCCGGGAACACTGAAGCTTTCTTT. This gives the protein CASSLEGGAGNTEAFF.

J is TRBJ2-5 and V is TRBV25-1; D perhaps matches TRBD2 (6 bases). The DNA matches TRBJ2-7 better at its end, which makes the J call doubtful. The CDR3 consists of 14 residues. CDR1 is MGHDK and CDR2 is SYGVNS in the germline V gene. CDR3 coding DNA: TGTGCCAGCAGTGAATATACCCCGCGGGGCGAGCAGTACTTC. It is translated as CASSEYTPRGEQYF.

This clonotype was counted a few times. The CDR3 here is CASSLVTDSNLNSPLHF. The CDR3 nucleotides read TGCGCCAGCAGCTTGGTGACGGACAGCAACTTGAATTCACCCCTCCACTTT. The gene calls are TRBV5-1 and TRBJ1-6, with D possibly being TRBD1 (6 bases). CDR1 and CDR2 from the germline V gene are SGHRS and YFSETQ. The ends were cut back, 0 bases at V and 7 bases at J, with 17 bases in the middle. The CDR3 is made up of 17 amino acids.

The chain has TRBV28 and TRBJ1-2; 7 bases line up with TRBD1. The CDR3 is 17 amino acids. CDR1 is MDHEN, CDR2 SYDVKM, per germline. V lost 4 bases to trimming and J lost 0 bases; unmatched junction nucleotides: 11. CDR3 nucleotides: TGTGCCAGCAGTTCGACCAGGGGGAGGGCAGCTAACTATGGCTACACCTTC. Translated: CASSSTRGRAANYGYTF.

The rearrangement uses TRBV25-1 and TRBJ1-2, with TRBD1 as a possible D gene (6 bases). The CDR3 runs 15 residues. V was cut by 7 bases and J by 3 bases, with 18 bases left in between. Per the germline V gene, CDR1 is MGHDK and CDR2 is SYGVNS. The CDR3 here is CASILGAGEDYGYTF. In DNA form, the CDR3 reads TGTGCCAGCATCCTGGGGGCCGGGGAAGACTATGGCTACACCTTC.

This clonotype was counted a few times. The chain is built from TRBV20-1 and TRBJ2-5; TRBD2 agrees at 7 bases. This CDR3 is 18 amino acids long. V lost 3 bases, J lost 11 bases, and 27 bases stayed unmatched. Looked up from germline, CDR1 is DFQATT and CDR2 is SNEGSKA (reference sequence). CDR3: CSASRPNGEGSSYNEQYF. The CDR3 nucleotides are TGCAGTGCTAGTCGTCCTAATGGGGAGGGCTCATCCTACAATGAGCAGTACTTC.

V gene TRBV5-1 combines with J gene TRBJ1-2; D not resolved. V was trimmed by 4 bases and J by 2 bases, leaving 12 bases between them. Germline CDR1 reads SGHRS; CDR2 reads YFSETQ. The CDR3 length is 14 residues. CDR3 in amino acids: CASSGVPKNYGYTF. As DNA, the CDR3 is TGCGCCAGCAGCGGGGTACCTAAGAACTATGGCTACACCTTC.

Here the CDR3 reads CASSFDRPLSGNTIYF. As DNA, the CDR3 is TGTGCCAGCAGTTTCGACAGGCCCCTCTCTGGAAACACCATATATTTT. The V and J genes are TRBV12-3 or TRBV12-4 and TRBJ1-3, with a possible D match to TRBD1 (6 bases). The germline V and J ends were trimmed by 3 bases and 0 bases, with 12 bases remaining between them. The CDR3 consists of 16 residues.

This clonotype has more than one count but fewer than ten. The genes are TRBV6-2 or TRBV6-3 and TRBJ2-4; 11 bases align to TRBD2. The CDR3 is made up of 20 amino acids. The V gene end was trimmed by 0 bases and the J gene end by 0 bases; junction bases not matched to a gene: 10. Germline values: CDR1 MNHEY, CDR2 SVGEGT. The CDR3 DNA follows: TGTGCCAGCAGTTACTCCCTTAGCGGGAGGGTGAAACTAGCCAAAAACATTCAGTACTTC. Protein: CASSYSLSGRVKLAKNIQYF.

The chain carries TRBV4-1 and TRBJ1-5; no firm D call. Germline CDR1 and CDR2: MGHRA and YSYEKL. The CDR3 runs 14 residues. V was trimmed by 1 base and J by 4 bases, leaving 8 bases between them. Written as DNA, the CDR3 is TGCGCCAGCAGCCAAGTGGTCCCGAATCAGCCCCAGCATTTT. Amino acids: CASSQVVPNQPQHF.

The chain joins TRBV20-1 to TRBJ2-5; TRBD1 is a possible D gene (6 bases). Trimming removed 3 bases at V and 5 bases at J, with 16 bases between. The CDR3 totals 14 residues. The germline CDR1 and CDR2 sequences are DFQATT and SNEGSKA (reference sequence). The CDR3 loop reads CSASRQVFWETQYF. CDR3 DNA sequence: TGCAGTGCTAGTAGACAGGTGTTTTGGGAGACCCAGTACTTC.

This clonotype has a single count. The J gene is TRBJ2-7, the V gene TRBV24-1, with TRBD1 as a possible D gene (5 bases). The CDR3 spans 16 residues. The germline gives CDR1 KGHDR, CDR2 SFDVKD. V was cut by 2 bases and J by 7 bases, with 20 bases left in between. CDR3 region: CATSDSRRVGFNEQYF. Written as DNA, the CDR3 is TGTGCCACCAGTGATTCTCGCAGGGTGGGGTTCAATGAGCAGTACTTC.